These T cell receptor beta chains were read from a single sample in a study of blood T cells in healthy people across ages. TCRdb analysed the 5' RACE reads with MiXCR anew, one entry per CDR3 protein. The sample records about 800,000 distinct CDR3 sequences, around 25% being singletons. This sample also appeared in a second study, on T cells of mothers and their children.

The sample was blood. The receptors derive from a boy younger than 18 in good health. The CDR3 runs from the conserved cysteine through the conserved F or W. The order of the fields is V gene, D gene, clone size, J gene, CDR3 protein, CDR3 DNA. The D gene is left open where the match is weak. Clone size appears in some rows only: once, few, many, or a class for an expanded clone.

TRBV28	TRBD1	many	TRBJ2-7	CASSLIDRGPLYNYEQYF	TGTGCCAGCAGTTTAATCGACAGGGGGCCCCTTTACAACTACGAGCAGTACTTC
TRBV7-2	-	-	TRBJ1-1	CASSLMMTVNTEAFF	TGTGCCAGCAGCTTAATGATGACGGTGAACACTGAAGCTTTCTTT
TRBV7-9	-	few	TRBJ2-1	CASSLDRRAFSYNEQFF	TGTGCCAGCAGCTTAGACAGGAGGGCATTCTCCTACAATGAGCAGTTCTTC
TRBV18	-	many	TRBJ1-4	CASSPGSATNEKLFF	TGTGCCAGCTCACCAGGGTCTGCAACTAATGAAAAACTGTTTTTT
TRBV29-1	-	few	TRBJ2-1	CSVESDSLPEDEQFF	TGCAGCGTTGAATCGGACTCCCTGCCAGAGGATGAGCAGTTCTTC
TRBV7-2	-	-	TRBJ2-2	CASSLAWRGAHTGELFF	TGTGCCAGCAGCTTAGCATGGAGGGGGGCTCACACCGGGGAGCTGTTTTTT
TRBV5-1	TRBD1	-	TRBJ1-1	CASSMGQGTEAFF	TGCGCCAGCAGCATGGGACAGGGCACTGAAGCTTTCTTT
TRBV27	-	-	TRBJ1-5	CASSLYQGSGGNQPQHF	TGTGCCAGCAGTTTATATCAGGGGTCGGGAGGCAATCAGCCCCAGCATTTT
TRBV29-1	-	-	TRBJ2-5	CSVEAAGLDQYF	TGCAGCGTTGAAGCCGCTGGGCTTGACCAGTACTTC
TRBV4-3	-	-	TRBJ2-7	CASSQEGRSSYEQYF	TGCGCCAGCAGCCAAGAGGGGCGGAGCTCCTACGAGCAGTACTTC
TRBV7-3	TRBD1	-	TRBJ2-3	CASSVGTGGLTDTQYF	TGTGCCAGCAGCGTCGGGACAGGGGGTCTCACAGATACGCAGTATTTT
TRBV2	-	few	TRBJ2-2	CASSEFIRDTGELFF	TGTGCCAGCAGTGAATTTATCCGGGACACCGGGGAGCTGTTTTTT
TRBV5-6	-	-	TRBJ2-3	CASSLEGLGNTDTQYF	TGTGCCAGCAGCTTGGAGGGGCTAGGTAACACAGATACGCAGTATTTT
TRBV29-1	-	-	TRBJ1-2	CSVEGAGFYGYTF	TGCAGCGTTGAAGGCGCAGGGTTCTATGGCTACACCTTC
TRBV5-5	-	-	TRBJ1-2	CASSWSGSSYGYTF	TGTGCCAGCAGCTGGTCGGGCAGCAGCTATGGCTACACCTTC
TRBV7-8	-	-	TRBJ1-5	CASSLATGGQPQHF	TGTGCCAGCAGCTTAGCGACAGGCGGACAGCCCCAGCATTTT
TRBV28	TRBD1	-	TRBJ2-7	CASSPPTGQGDYEQYF	TGTGCCAGCAGCCCCCCCACGGGACAGGGGGACTACGAGCAGTACTTC
TRBV25-1	TRBD2	many	TRBJ2-5	CASSEPRGAQETQYF	TGTGCCAGCAGTGAACCGCGGGGGGCACAAGAGACCCAGTACTTC
TRBV9	-	-	TRBJ2-5	CASSVGGFSEETQYF	TGTGCCAGCAGCGTAGGAGGGTTCTCGGAAGAGACCCAGTACTTC
TRBV3-1	TRBD1	few	TRBJ2-5	CASRLQGASETQYF	TGTGCCAGCAGACTACAGGGGGCCTCAGAGACCCAGTACTTC
TRBV12-5	-	-	TRBJ2-5	CASEITGTQETQYF	TGTGCTAGTGAAATTACAGGAACCCAAGAGACCCAGTACTTC
TRBV7-2	TRBD2	once	TRBJ2-3	CASSLGLAGGGNTQYF	TGTGCCAGCAGCTTAGGACTAGCGGGAGGCGGAAATACGCAGTATTTT
TRBV28	TRBD1	-	TRBJ2-7	CASSDRGLEYEQYF	TGTGCCAGCAGCGACAGGGGGCTGGAATACGAGCAGTACTTC
TRBV4-3	-	-	TRBJ2-2	CASSQDGRSTGELFF	TGCGCCAGCAGCCAAGACGGGCGCTCCACCGGGGAGCTGTTTTTT